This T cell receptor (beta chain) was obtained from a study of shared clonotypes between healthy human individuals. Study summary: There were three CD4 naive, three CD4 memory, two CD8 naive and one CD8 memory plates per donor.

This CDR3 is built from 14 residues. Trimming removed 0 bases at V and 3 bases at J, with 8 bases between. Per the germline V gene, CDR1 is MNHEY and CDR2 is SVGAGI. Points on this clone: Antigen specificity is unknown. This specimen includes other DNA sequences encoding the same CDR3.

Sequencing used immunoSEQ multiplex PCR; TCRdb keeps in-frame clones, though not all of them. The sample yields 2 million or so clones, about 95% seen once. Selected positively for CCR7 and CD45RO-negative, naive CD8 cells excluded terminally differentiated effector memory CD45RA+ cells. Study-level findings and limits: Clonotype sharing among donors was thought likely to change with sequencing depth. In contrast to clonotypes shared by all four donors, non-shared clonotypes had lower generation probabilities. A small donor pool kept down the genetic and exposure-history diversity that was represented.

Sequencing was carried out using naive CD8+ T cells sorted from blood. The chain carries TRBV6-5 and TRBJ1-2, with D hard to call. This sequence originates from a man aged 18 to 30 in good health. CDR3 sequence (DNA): TGTGCCAGCAGTTACTCAGAGGGTTACTATGGCTACACCTTC. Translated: CASSYSEGYYGYTF.